The 24 T cell receptor beta chains presented below share a single source sample, sequenced in a study of shared clonotypes between healthy human individuals (TCRdb year 2020). Libraries came from the immunoSEQ multiplex PCR assay. TCRdb took this table from immuneACCESS and kept in-frame rearrangements with V and J called. Such tables lack part of the clones; where checked against another copy, unresolved V genes explain under half of the gap, and the rest is unexplained. Present in this sample are about 2.4 million clones, more than 80% of which were seen just once. The ten largest make up under 0.15% of the sample. What was sequenced was naive CD4+ T cells sorted from blood. The label giving this sample's cell subset or site can be read as: CD45RA+ positively selected. These receptors were taken from a man aged 18 to 30 in good health.

The rearrangement links TRBV27 to TRBJ1-4; perhaps TRBD1 as D (5 bases). The CDR3 totals 15 residues. Germline CDR1 and CDR2: MNHEY and SMNVEV (reference sequence). Trimming took 5 bases from V and 5 from J, leaving 15 bases between them. CDR3 protein: CASSLQGAHNEKLFF. In DNA, the CDR3 is TGTGCCAGCAGTCTCCAAGGGGCCCACAATGAAAAACTGTTTTTT.

This clone was observed a single time. The chain is built from TRBV6-1 and TRBJ2-7; D might be TRBD1 or TRBD2, each matching 5 bases. The V gene lost 4 bases and the J gene lost 6 bases, with 16 bases spanning the gap. CDR1 and CDR2 from the germline V gene are MNHNS and SASEGT. The length of the CDR3 is 14 residues. CDR3 nucleotide sequence: TGTGCCAGCAGTGCCAAGGGACCCCCGAGCGAGCAGTACTTC. Translating it yields CASSAKGPPSEQYF.

The rearrangement links TRBV9 to TRBJ1-4; 7 positions match TRBD1. The V segment lost 0 bases and the J segment 7 bases; nucleotides outside the gene matches: 6. Looked up from germline, CDR1 is SGDLS and CDR2 is YYNGEE. CDR3 length: 15 amino acids. The CDR3 DNA follows: TGTGCCAGCAGCGTAGCATGGACAGGAGGTGAAAAACTGTTTTTT. Its protein product is CASSVAWTGGEKLFF.

This chain joins TRBV4-1 and TRBJ2-3; the match to TRBD2 covers 16 bases. Trimming took 4 bases from V and 0 from J; bases not matched to a gene: 4. The CDR3 extends over 18 amino acids. The germline V gene has CDR1 MGHRA and CDR2 YSYEKL. CDR3 amino acids: CASSRGTSGGGSTDTQYF. CDR3 DNA sequence: TGCGCCAGCAGCCGAGGGACTAGCGGGGGGGGTAGCACAGATACGCAGTATTTT.

The chain employs TRBV28 and TRBJ1-1; D uncertain. Germline V lookup: CDR1 MDHEN, CDR2 SYDVKM. Between the trimmed V and J ends, which lost 7 bases and 0 bases, there was a span of 18 bases. This CDR3 contains 16 residues. CDR3 region: CASTGSGSNMNTEAFF. CDR3 DNA: TGTGCCAGCACCGGGTCGGGGTCTAACATGAACACTGAAGCTTTCTTT.

The chain combines TRBV27 with TRBJ2-7; maybe TRBD2 (6 bases). CDR1 MNHEY and CDR2 SMNVEV come from the germline V gene (reference sequence). Trimming shortened V by 3 bases and J by 0 bases, and 15 bases separated the two germline ends. This CDR3 is 16 amino acids long. CDR3 coding DNA: TGTGCCAGCAGTTTGACCACCGGGACTTACTCCTACGAGCAGTACTTC. It is translated as CASSLTTGTYSYEQYF.

With respect to this clone: Within the sample, other DNA sequences also encode this same CDR3. The chain has TRBV10-3 and TRBJ2-3, with D hard to call. The CDR3 contains 13 residues. CDR1 is ENHRY and CDR2 is SYGVKD in the germline V gene. The V and J ends lost 4 bases and 3 bases respectively, with 8 bases between them. The CDR3 coding sequence is TGTGCCATCAGTGCCGTAGGGACAGATACGCAGTATTTT. Translating it yields CAISAVGTDTQYF.

CDR3 bases: TGTGCCACAAGGTTAGGGGGATTAAACTACGAGCAGTACTTC. Translating gives CATRLGGLNYEQYF. V usage is TRBV2 and J usage is TRBJ2-7; the D gene is possibly TRBD1 (6 bases). Germline lookup yields CDR1 SNHLY and CDR2 FYNNEI. V lost 10 bases and J 3 bases, leaving 19 bases between the germline ends. The CDR3 runs to 14 residues.

As to this clone: At the DNA level, this CDR3 is encoded by other sequences in the same sample as well. The CDR3 reads CASSPAGLNYGYTF. The CDR3 DNA sequence: TGTGCCAGCTCACCCGCGGGACTGAACTATGGCTACACCTTC. The chain joins TRBV18 to TRBJ1-2, with a tentative D call TRBD1 (5 bases). CDR3 length: 14 residues. CDR1 and CDR2 from the germline V gene are KGHSH and LQKENI. Trimming shortened V by 3 bases and J by 2 bases, and 10 bases separated the two germline ends.

V is TRBV30 and J is TRBJ2-5, with 11 bases that match TRBD2. The V segment lost 3 bases and the J segment 1 base; nucleotides outside the gene matches: 4. The CDR3 totals 15 residues. From germline, CDR1 is GTSNPN and CDR2 SVGIG (reference sequence). This CDR3 is CAWRVAGGPQETQYF. Written as DNA, the CDR3 is TGTGCCTGGAGAGTAGCGGGGGGGCCCCAAGAGACCCAGTACTTC.

V usage is TRBV2 and J usage is TRBJ1-2, with a tentative D call TRBD1 (6 bases). The CDR3 contains 13 residues. V gave up 1 base and J gave up 6 bases, with 9 bases separating them. Germline CDR1 reads SNHLY; CDR2 reads FYNNEI. CDR3 sequence: CASSEGGADGYTF. Written as DNA, the CDR3 is TGTGCCAGCAGTGAAGGGGGGGCTGATGGCTACACCTTC. The entire variable domain, with the rest obtained from reference TRBV2 and TRBJ1-2, is as follows: EPEVTQTPSHQVTQMGQEVILRCVPISNHLYFYWYRQILGQKVEFLVSFYNNEISEKSEIFDDQFSVERPDGSNFTLKIRSTKLEDSAMYFCASSEGGADGYTFGSGTRLTVV.

The chain employs TRBV4-1 and TRBJ1-6, with no clear D. Germline CDR1 reads MGHRA; CDR2 reads YSYEKL. Trimming pared 7 bases from V and 0 bases from J, leaving 13 bases between. The CDR3 consists of 16 residues. The DNA of the CDR3 is TGCGCCAGCACCCCCCTTTACAGCTCCTATAATTCACCCCTCCACTTT. It translates to CASTPLYSSYNSPLHF.

This chain joins TRBV28 and TRBJ2-7, with 8 bases fitting TRBD2. V trimming: 5 bases; J trimming: 5 bases; junction bases outside the gene matches: 8. The CDR3 covers 14 residues. Per the germline V gene, CDR1 is MDHEN and CDR2 is SYDVKM. CDR3 nucleotide sequence: TGTGCCAGCAGTCCCGGACTAGCTACAGACGAGCAGTACTTC. This gives the protein CASSPGLATDEQYF.

A word on this clone: This specimen includes other DNA sequences encoding the same CDR3. The genes are TRBV7-2 and TRBJ1-2, with D uncertain. Germline V gene lookup returns CDR1 SGHTA and CDR2 FQGNSA. The CDR3 is 12 residues long. V was cut by 5 bases and J by 1 base, with 5 bases left in between. As DNA, the CDR3 is TGTGCCAGCAGCCGCGATAACTATGGCTACACCTTC. Translated: CASSRDNYGYTF. Drawing the rest from reference TRBV7-2 and TRBJ1-2, the complete variable domain is GAGVSQSPSNKVTEKGKDVELRCDPISGHTALYWYRQSLGQGLEFLIYFQGNSAPDKSGLPSDRFSAERTGGSVSTLTIQRTQQEDSAVYLCASSRDNYGYTFGSGTRLTVV.

This chain links TRBV4-1 with TRBJ1-5; TRBD1 is a possible D gene (5 bases). The germline V gene has CDR1 MGHRA and CDR2 YSYEKL. Trimming removed 4 bases at V and 3 bases at J, with 13 bases between. The CDR3 is 15 residues long. CDR3 sequence (DNA): TGCGCCAGCAGCCGAGATCAGGGATACAATCAGCCCCAGCATTTT. This gives the protein CASSRDQGYNQPQHF.

In its sample, this clone was seen once. The rearrangement joins TRBV6-5 to TRBJ2-5; 9 bases agree with TRBD1. Per germline, CDR1 MNHEY and CDR2 SVGAGI. The trim removed 0 bases at V and 2 bases at J, leaving 4 bases unmatched. The CDR3 is made up of 16 amino acids. The DNA of the CDR3 is TGTGCCAGCAGTTACTCGCCCGGGACAGGGCAAGAGACCCAGTACTTC. Translation: CASSYSPGTGQETQYF.

The chain carries TRBV10-3 and TRBJ2-3; TRBD2 matches 7 bases. Germline trimming cut 10 bases from V and 6 bases from J; bases unmatched to any gene: 7. Germline CDR1 ENHRY, CDR2 SYGVKD. The CDR3 loop spans 12 amino acids. CDR3 sequence: CATNGGSDTQYF. For the CDR3, the DNA is TGTGCCACCAACGGGGGGTCCGATACGCAGTATTTT.

This chain joins TRBV27 and TRBJ2-1; 8 bases fit TRBD1. CDR3 size: 16 residues. Trimming at V came to 2 bases and at J to 5 bases, leaving 8 bases not matched to a gene. Per germline, CDR1 MNHEY and CDR2 SMNVEV (reference sequence). The CDR3 DNA sequence: TGTGCCAGCAGTTTAGCCCGGGGACAGGCGCACAATGAGCAGTTCTTC. As protein: CASSLARGQAHNEQFF.

This sequence joins TRBV5-8 and TRBJ2-5; D remains ambiguous. Germline assignment: CDR1 SGHTS and CDR2 YDEGEE. The CDR3 is 14 amino acids. Deletions cut 0 bases from V and 4 bases from J, with 10 bases between. The CDR3 sequence: CASSLAQHLETQYF. The DNA of the CDR3 is TGTGCCAGCAGCTTGGCCCAGCATTTAGAGACCCAGTACTTC.

The CDR3 here is CASASGYTGELFF. The CDR3 region has the DNA TGTGCCAGTGCTAGCGGCTACACCGGGGAGCTGTTTTTT. The chain employs TRBV28 and TRBJ2-2, with 7 bases that match TRBD2. With 9 bases clipped from V and 3 bases from J, the junction kept 4 bases outside the gene matches. The CDR3 extends over 13 amino acids. CDR1 and CDR2 from the germline V gene are MDHEN and SYDVKM.

The CDR3 here is CASTSGPEKLFF. In DNA, the CDR3 is TGTGCCAGCACCTCGGGCCCAGAAAAACTGTTTTTT. This chain links TRBV2 with TRBJ1-4, with unresolved D. The germline CDR1 and CDR2 sequences are SNHLY and FYNNEI. The V end lost 7 bases, the J end lost 8 bases, and 11 bases lay between the germline ends. The CDR3 spans 12 residues.

The rearrangement links TRBV6-6 to TRBJ1-3; 8 bases match TRBD1. Trimming took 6 bases from V and 4 from J; bases not matched to a gene: 2. The CDR3 runs 13 residues. Germline CDR1 reads MNHNY; CDR2 reads SVGAGI (reference sequence). The CDR3 nucleotides read TGTGCCAGCAGGACAGGGGCCGGAAACACCATATATTTT. It yields the protein CASRTGAGNTIYF.

The chain is built from TRBV9 and TRBJ1-2, with TRBD1 as a possible D gene (6 bases). The V and J ends lost 4 bases and 0 bases respectively, with 19 bases between them. The CDR3 length is 17 residues. Germline CDR1 is SGDLS and CDR2 is YYNGEE. The CDR3 nucleotides are TGTGCCAGCAGCTCCCACGCGACAGGCCCTCCTAACTATGGCTACACCTTC. It translates to CASSSHATGPPNYGYTF.

The chain has TRBV6-5 and TRBJ2-2, with 10 nucleotides matching TRBD1. The CDR3 has 15 amino acids. J lost 7 bases, V lost 7 bases, and 9 bases had no gene match. The germline gives CDR1 MNHEY, CDR2 SVGAGI. This CDR3 is CASTLDRGLGGELFF. CDR3 sequence (DNA): TGTGCCAGCACCCTAGACAGGGGGCTCGGCGGGGAGCTGTTTTTT.